This TCR beta chain was sequenced for a study of blood T cell repertoires in COVID-19. About the research overall: Acute and convalescent COVID-19 specimens originated in the United States, Italy and Spain. PBMCs, B-cell-depleted T cells, or T cells provided the cDNA or gDNA that made up the material.

In the authors' methods: From reference gene primer amplification, estimates of nucleated cell counts were derived. The protocol was immunoSEQ multiplex PCR, while the TCRdb copy is restricted to in-frame clones and leaves out a portion. The V and J calls and clone size come from that table; D and trimming were worked out from the DNA. The sample lists about 100,000 clones, about four fifths occurring once. The sequence derives from an older man with active or convalescent COVID-19. Sequencing used peripheral blood.

The CDR3 spells CASSPLRTPNQETQYF. For the CDR3, the DNA is TGTGCCAGCTCACCACTTCGGACACCCAACCAAGAGACCCAGTACTTC. V gene TRBV18 combines with J gene TRBJ2-5, with D possibly matching TRBD1 (5 bases). This CDR3 has 16 amino acids. V was cut by 1 base and J by 0 bases, with 12 bases left in between. Looked up from germline, CDR1 is KGHSH and CDR2 is LQKENI.